The present TCR beta chain was sequenced within a study of CD8 T cells in Susac syndrome (dated by TCRdb to between 2019 and 2020). About the full investigation: Among the Susac syndrome patients who were sequenced, clinically active disease was present in about six and clinical remission was observed in roughly eight. CD8+ T cell repertoire clonality was compared between more than ten healthy donors, approximately 14 Susac syndrome patients and roughly 15 multiple sclerosis patients. Repertoire sequencing was used to test whether CD8+ T cell activation and differentiation in Susac syndrome was antigen driven. At the time of blood withdrawal, Susac syndrome patients were either therapy-naive, taking corticosteroids (with some also receiving IVIg), or on IVIg alone. Study-wide findings and limitations: Clonal expansion was seen in Susac syndrome CD8+ repertoires, peaking in CD8+ TEMRA cells and being greater in clinically active patients than in remitting ones. In the total CD8+ and CD8+ TEMRA repertoires, roughly 15 and five Susac-specific public clones, respectively, were identified. The TCR sequencing and HLA analysis was acknowledged to have included a relatively small number of individuals.

This clonotype appeared a single time. Its cognate antigen has yet to be identified. No base quality information exists; no much larger clone differs at one position. One read represents weak support. The germline V gene (reference sequence) provides CDR1 SEHNR and CDR2 FQNEAQ. V sheds 3 bases and J sheds 4 bases, leaving 15 bases between their ends. The CDR3 covers 15 residues, taking in both the cysteine and the phenylalanine. Kept here is only the CDR3 DNA, which spans 45 bases and is read in frame from base 1. Peripheral blood CD8+ and CD4+ T cells from healthy donors, Susac syndrome patients and multiple sclerosis patients were profiled using high-throughput TCR beta sequencing. Recently defined diagnostic criteria for definite or probable disease were met by the Susac syndrome patients. CD8+ TEMRA cells were enriched by FACS, while bulk CD8+ and CD4+ T cells were purified by magnetic negative isolation. Blood was collected in EDTA tubes and processed within 24 hours, with PBMCs isolated through density gradient centrifugation. PBMCs intended for TCR sequencing were frozen in liquid nitrogen and were later thawed in a 37 degrees C water bath. The sorted or isolated CD4+, CD8+ and CD8+ TEMRA cells reached a purity of at least 90%.

RNA was extracted using the RNeasy kit, and 0.5 to 1 microgram was reverse transcribed with random hexamers. TCR beta CDR3 regions were amplified with the immunoSEQ multiplex PCR assay covering 54 Vbeta and 13 Jbeta segments. PCR amplification bias was corrected using a synthetic template baseline for primer optimization and computational correction. Per the authors' processing: Only productive sequences were kept, with reads annotated to V, D and J genes according to IMGT and analyzed in immunoSEQ Analyzer. Clonality was computed as one minus Shannon entropy normalized by log2 of the number of productive unique sequences. For each patient and control, public and private clones were evaluated within the 100 most prevalent clones. Clones were defined as Susac-specific when absent from the healthy and MS cohorts, from fewer than 1,200 published viral clones and from other ImmuneACCESS disease sequences. Through fastp at Q25 and MiXCR, TCRdb rebuilt clones from the public reads, retaining in-frame beta chains. Rows merge per CDR3 protein into single entries with the most common DNA and genes. TCRdb, rather than the study authors, made the V and J calls. The sample contains under 95,000 distinct CDR3 sequences, about 95% of them found a single time. Under 0.5% of the sample is in the top ten clones.

The sequence joins TRBV7-9 to TRBJ1-2, and the D gene may be TRBD1, 6 bases matching. Sequencing used CD8+ T cells from PBMCs. The clonotype originates from a human donor with Susac syndrome. In nucleotides, the sequence is TGTGCCAGCAGCTTGTACAGACAGGAGACCTATGGCTACACCTTC. This translates into CASSLYRQETYGYTF.